This entry describes one TCR beta chain. Its antigen is not known. Study processing details: Because ImmunoSEQ provided only junction sequences with no quality scores, the filtering differed. Some clones are missing from TCRdb's copy, which holds only in-frame ones; the method was immunoSEQ multiplex PCR. From that table come the V and J calls and clone size; the DNA was used to work out D and trimming. There are fewer than 850,000 clones in the sample; about 96% occur only once, and over 0.2% lies in the top ten. Selected positively for CCR7 and CD45RO-negative, naive CD8 cells excluded terminally differentiated effector memory CD45RA+ cells. These data come from a study of shared clonotypes between healthy human individuals. Study-wide points: Among a few donors, approximately 4.6% of naive CD4 clonotypes were found in common. Rarefaction showed sorted-subset sequencing was incomplete despite large depth. When compared with the clonotypes that were shared by all four sorted-subset donors, the non-shared clonotypes turned out to have lower generation probabilities.

Sequenced material: naive CD8+ T cells sorted from blood. The TCR originated in a man in his thirties or forties in good health.

CDR3 nucleotide sequence: TGTGCCAGCAGTGAAATTTCTGGGGACAGCGACTACGAGCAGTACTTC. Translating gives CASSEISGDSDYEQYF. This chain links TRBV2 with TRBJ2-7; 7 positions agree with TRBD1. Germline CDR1 reads SNHLY; CDR2 reads FYNNEI. Germline trimming cut 2 bases from V and 3 bases from J; bases unmatched to any gene: 10. The CDR3 length is 16 residues. The full variable domain, completed using reference TRBV2 and TRBJ2-7, is EPEVTQTPSHQVTQMGQEVILRCVPISNHLYFYWYRQILGQKVEFLVSFYNNEISEKSEIFDDQFSVERPDGSNFTLKIRSTKLEDSAMYFCASSEISGDSDYEQYFGPGTRLTVT.